This is a list of T cell receptor beta chains from one sample in a study of T cell changes during pregnancy in multiple sclerosis. Sequenced by immunoSEQ multiplex PCR; TCRdb stores in-frame clones only, minus some. The data contain around 100,000 clones, 90% to 95% of them singletons. Specimen: peripheral blood, collected after pregnancy. The receptors were sampled from a female donor with multiple sclerosis, enrolled in a pregnancy study. The CDR3 runs from the conserved cysteine through the conserved F or W. D genes are given only for firm matches.

TRBD2 TRBV19 CASNGGGAGWEQFF
- TRBV7-3 CASNFGPGETEAFF
- TRBV6-1 CASSEGPSSGANVLTF
TRBD2 TRBV5-1 CASSLVGIGGGEDTQYF
- TRBV4-2 CASSQETALNTEAFF
- TRBV6-5 CASSYSIGQDGGQYF
TRBD2 TRBV2 CASSERGVRRGGQETQYF
TRBD1 TRBV28 CASSLEGTGHYEQYF
TRBD1 TRBV9 CASSLGQDNVLTF
- TRBV29-1 CSVVAGGGETQYF
- TRBV5-1 CASSSVRLNTEAFF
TRBD2 TRBV7-8 CASRGLAGTTDTQYF
TRBD2 TRBV7-3 CASSLISGGADTQYF
- TRBV5-5 CASGVIGADEQYF
TRBD1 TRBV18 CASSAADRGSGNTIYF
- TRBV18 CASSPYGGEGADTQYF
- TRBV7-9 CASSLATGSPDEQFF
- TRBV19 CASTLTGELFF
TRBD1 TRBV10-3 CASRDSAFSEQYF
TRBD2 TRBV9 CASGGAYEQYF
TRBD2 TRBV10-3 CAISGGDSSTDTQYF
TRBD1 TRBV6-4 CATRQGPVDEQYF
TRBD1 TRBV2 CASRETGPNEKLFF
TRBD1 TRBV6-6 CASREPGQGAYEQFF
TRBD2 TRBV7-6 CASSSTSGVQETQYF
TRBD1 TRBV19 CASRTTGGRSGNTIYF
- TRBV14 CASSNRLLSIEQFF
- TRBV2 CASSEDGGNYGYTF
- TRBV5-1 CASSLSQGQGYTF
- TRBV4-1 CASSPTGPSSYEQYF
- TRBV30 CAWSVGDTYGYTF
TRBD1 TRBV15 CATRPRTGPGYTF
TRBD1 TRBV2 CASKKGQADTGELFF
- TRBV9 CASSVGGDTGELFF
TRBD1 TRBV18 CASSPRKGALRYGYTF